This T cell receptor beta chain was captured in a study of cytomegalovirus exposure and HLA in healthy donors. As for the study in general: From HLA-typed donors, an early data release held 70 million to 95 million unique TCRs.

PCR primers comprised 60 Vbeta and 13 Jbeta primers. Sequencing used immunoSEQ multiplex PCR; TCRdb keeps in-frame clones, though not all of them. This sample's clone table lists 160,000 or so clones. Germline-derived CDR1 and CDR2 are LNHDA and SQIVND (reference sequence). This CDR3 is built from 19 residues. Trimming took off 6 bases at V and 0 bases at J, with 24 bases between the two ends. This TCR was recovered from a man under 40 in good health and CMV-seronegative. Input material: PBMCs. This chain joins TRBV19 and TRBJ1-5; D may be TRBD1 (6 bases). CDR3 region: CASSRKDGHPRGSNQPQHF. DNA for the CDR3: TGTGCCAGTAGCCGAAAGGACGGACACCCCAGGGGTAGCAATCAGCCCCAGCATTTT.